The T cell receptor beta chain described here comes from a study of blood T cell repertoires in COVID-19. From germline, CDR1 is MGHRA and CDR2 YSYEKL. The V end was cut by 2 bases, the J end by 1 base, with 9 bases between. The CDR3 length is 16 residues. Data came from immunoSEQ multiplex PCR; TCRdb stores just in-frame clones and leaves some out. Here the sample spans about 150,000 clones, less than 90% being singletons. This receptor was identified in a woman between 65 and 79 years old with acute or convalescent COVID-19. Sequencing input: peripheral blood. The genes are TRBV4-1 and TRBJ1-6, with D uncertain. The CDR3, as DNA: TGCGCCAGCAGCCAACTAAGAGAATCCTATAATTCACCCCTCCACTTT. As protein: CASSQLRESYNSPLHF.